The 31 T cell receptor beta chains below all came from one sample that was sequenced in a study of beta chain features in type 1 diabetes (dated by TCRdb to 2017 to 2018). Preparation of the library involved the immunoSEQ multiplex PCR assay. The entire isolated RNA was reverse transcribed using the High Capacity cDNA Reverse Transcription Kit, and thus expressed TCRB transcripts were sequenced. TCRdb retrieved this table from immuneACCESS and kept in-frame rearrangements only. Not all clones are present; in checked studies, unresolved V genes account for under half, and no reason is known for the remainder. The sample yields under 550,000 clones; more than 9.5% were counted once. In total, the top ten clones hold about 0.045% of the sample. The sample consisted of naive CD4+ T cells from blood. This specimen's cell subset or site label, per the study, means: true naive CD4+ T cells. These receptor sequences come from a woman younger than 35 in good health.

CDR3 protein: CASTRDTANYGYTF. DNA of the CDR3: TGTGCCAGCACCCGGGACACCGCTAACTATGGCTACACCTTC. The genes are TRBV7-2 and TRBJ1-2; possibly TRBD1 for D (6 bases). CDR1 is SGHTA, CDR2 FQGNSA, per germline. The CDR3 runs to 14 residues. V was cut by 7 bases and J by 0 bases, with 12 bases left in between.

This sequence joins TRBV28 and TRBJ2-1; D remains unclear. Germline V CDR1 and CDR2: MDHEN, SYDVKM. Deletions cut 6 bases from V and 4 bases from J, with 13 bases between. The CDR3 covers 14 residues. Here the CDR3 reads CASRPPGAYNEQFF. The CDR3 DNA is TGTGCCAGCAGACCGCCAGGAGCTTACAATGAGCAGTTCTTC.

The chain employs TRBV30 and TRBJ2-3; 10 bases line up with TRBD2. CDR1 is GTSNPN and CDR2 is SVGIG in the germline V gene (reference sequence). This CDR3 contains 17 residues. V lost 1 base to trimming and J lost 2 bases; unmatched junction nucleotides: 9. CDR3 sequence: CAWSALRTSGSTDTQYF. In DNA form, the CDR3 reads TGTGCCTGGAGTGCCCTCCGGACTAGCGGATCCACAGATACGCAGTATTTT.

V and J are TRBV4-2 and TRBJ2-5, with no clear D. Germline lookup yields CDR1 LGHNA and CDR2 YNFKEQ. CDR3 length: 14 residues. The V end was cut by 1 base, the J end by 2 bases, with 8 bases between. The CDR3 loop is CASSQVGQQETQYF. The CDR3 DNA sequence: TGTGCCAGCAGCCAAGTTGGGCAGCAAGAGACCCAGTACTTC.

This clone was counted a few times. The rearrangement uses TRBV5-6 and TRBJ2-5; tentative D call: TRBD1 (5 bases). Germline CDR1 and CDR2: SGHDT and YYEEEE. The CDR3 has 15 residues. Trimming stripped 3 bases from V and 5 bases from J, with 17 bases between. Here the CDR3 DNA reads TGTGCCAGCAGCTCGGCGGACAAGGGAATGGAGACCCAGTACTTC. Amino acid sequence: CASSSADKGMETQYF. The full variable domain, in which reference TRBV5-6 and TRBJ2-5 provide the parts outside the CDR3, is DAGVTQSPTHLIKTRGQQVTLRCSPKSGHDTVSWYQQALGQGPQFIFQYYEEEERQRGNFPDRFSGHQFPNYSSELNVNALLLGDSALYLCASSSADKGMETQYFGPGTRLLVL.

The rearrangement links TRBV11-2 to TRBJ2-1, with 10 bases that match TRBD2. V shed 7 bases and J 4 bases; nucleotides not matched to a gene: 7. There are 15 residues in the CDR3. Germline V gene lookup returns CDR1 SGHAT and CDR2 FQNNGV. CDR3 amino acids: CASTSGLAVYNEQFF. The CDR3 coding sequence is TGTGCCAGCACCTCCGGACTAGCGGTTTACAATGAGCAGTTCTTC.

The rearrangement uses TRBV7-9 and TRBJ2-7; no definite D call. Deletions cut 4 bases from V and 0 bases from J, with 4 bases between. The germline gives CDR1 SEHNR, CDR2 FQNEAQ (reference sequence). The CDR3 length is 12 residues. This chain's CDR3 is CASSSYSYEQYF. The DNA of the CDR3 is TGTGCCAGCAGCTCCTACTCCTACGAGCAGTACTTC.

The genes are TRBV30 and TRBJ2-7; D is undetermined. V was clipped by 5 bases and J by 3 bases, with 11 bases between them. Looked up from germline, CDR1 is GTSNPN and CDR2 is SVGIG (reference sequence). This CDR3 is built from 12 residues. CDR3 amino acids: CAWSPIDYEQYF. The CDR3 DNA reads as TGTGCCTGGTCCCCCATCGACTACGAGCAGTACTTC.

The table lists this clone with a count of one. The CDR3 nucleotides are TGCGCCAGCAGCTTGGACGTTAGCGGAGAGACCCAGTACTTC. Translated, it gives CASSLDVSGETQYF. V is TRBV5-1 and J is TRBJ2-5, with TRBD2 as a possible D gene (6 bases). Germline CDR1 reads SGHRS; CDR2 reads YFSETQ. Trimming stripped 0 bases from V and 4 bases from J, with 10 bases between. The CDR3 is 14 amino acids.

This clone has a handful of counts. The chain has TRBV4-2 and TRBJ2-5; possibly TRBD2 for D (5 bases). This CDR3 spans 14 amino acids. V was cut by 4 bases and J by 5 bases, with 14 bases left in between. Germline V gene lookup returns CDR1 LGHNA and CDR2 YNFKEQ. The CDR3 protein is CASSPAVREETQYF. The DNA of the CDR3 is TGTGCCAGCAGCCCCGCAGTGAGGGAGGAGACCCAGTACTTC.

The chain carries TRBV4-3 and TRBJ2-5; D ambiguous. This CDR3 is built from 13 residues. Trimming shortened V by 4 bases and J by 6 bases, and 12 bases separated the two germline ends. Germline CDR1 LGHNA, CDR2 YSLEER. Written as DNA, the CDR3 is TGCGCCAGCAGCCTAGGACGGTCTCAGACCCAGTACTTC. Translated: CASSLGRSQTQYF.

CDR3 coding DNA: TGTGCCAGCAGCATGGACAGGGTCGCGGGCTACACCTTC. Protein sequence: CASSMDRVAGYTF. The chain recombines TRBV28 with TRBJ1-2; 8 bases match TRBD1. J was trimmed by 8 bases and V by 6 bases; bases with no gene match: 8. Germline loops: CDR1 MDHEN, CDR2 SYDVKM. This CDR3 has 13 residues.

This clone was observed a few times. The chain has TRBV18 and TRBJ1-6; 10 bases fit TRBD1. Germline CDR1 KGHSH, CDR2 LQKENI. V lost 6 bases and J lost 8; bases outside the gene matches: 4. The CDR3 loop spans 14 amino acids. In DNA form, the CDR3 reads TGTGCCAGCTCCCCCGGGACAGGGGATTCACCCCTCCACTTT. Translating it yields CASSPGTGDSPLHF.

This clone has more than one count but fewer than ten. The chain's CDR3 is CASSLRSGDTDTQYF. In DNA, the CDR3 is TGTGCCAGCAGTTTACGATCCGGGGACACAGATACGCAGTATTTT. The chain couples TRBV27 to TRBJ2-3, with D possibly TRBD2 on 5 matching bases. The ends were cut back, 2 bases at V and 2 bases at J, with 11 bases in the middle. The CDR3 loop spans 15 amino acids. The germline V gene encodes CDR1 MNHEY and CDR2 SMNVEV (reference sequence).

This clone was observed a handful of times. This chain connects TRBV7-9 to TRBJ2-7; D tentatively reads TRBD1 or TRBD2 (5 bases each). This CDR3 contains 14 residues. From germline, CDR1 is SEHNR and CDR2 FQNEAQ (reference sequence). V was clipped by 1 base and J by 4 bases, with 11 bases between them. CDR3 in DNA: TGTGCCAGCAGCTTAGGAGAGGGGAAATACGAGCAGTACTTC. It yields the protein CASSLGEGKYEQYF.

This clone has a handful of counts. The chain has TRBV4-1 and TRBJ2-4; D possibly uses TRBD1 or TRBD2 (5 bases each). Germline V lookup: CDR1 MGHRA, CDR2 YSYEKL. This CDR3 comprises 20 residues. The V end was cut by 4 bases, the J end by 2 bases, with 27 bases between. CDR3 in DNA: TGCGCCAGCAGCCCCATTCGTAGGGACCCAAGATTCGGATCCAAAAACATTCAGTACTTC. Amino acid sequence: CASSPIRRDPRFGSKNIQYF.

V gene TRBV7-9 combines with J gene TRBJ1-4; 7 nucleotides line up with TRBD1. Trimming removed 6 bases from V and 8 bases from J; junction bases left unmatched: 9. Germline V gives CDR1 SEHNR, CDR2 FQNEAQ (reference sequence). The CDR3 is 14 amino acids. The DNA of the CDR3 is TGTGCCAGCAGGCGACAGGGTGGAGGAGAAAAACTGTTTTTT. Encoded protein: CASRRQGGGEKLFF.

The V call is TRBV30, the J call TRBJ2-1; weak D call: TRBD2 (7 bases). Trimming left V 5 bases short and J 0 bases short, with 14 bases between. The length of the CDR3 is 15 residues. Per the germline V gene, CDR1 is GTSNPN and CDR2 is SVGIG (reference sequence). The CDR3 protein is CAWEGGRPSYNEQFF. The CDR3 DNA follows: TGTGCCTGGGAGGGGGGGAGGCCCTCCTACAATGAGCAGTTCTTC.

This clone was found a few times. The chain recombines TRBV14 with TRBJ2-5; a possible D gene is TRBD2 (7 bases). This CDR3 is built from 16 residues. From germline, CDR1 is SGHDN and CDR2 FVKESK. V lost 5 bases to trimming and J lost 4 bases, with 20 bases between them. The CDR3 DNA is TGTGCCAGCAGCGCAAGGGGGGGCCTTTGGAGAGAGACCCAGTACTTC. The encoded protein is CASSARGGLWRETQYF. Full variable domain (outside the CDR3, taken from reference TRBV14 and TRBJ2-5): EAGVTQFPSHSVIEKGQTVTLRCDPISGHDNLYWYRRVMGKEIKFLLHFVKESKQDESGMPNNRFLAERTGGTYSTLKVQPAELEDSGVYFCASSARGGLWRETQYFGPGTRLLVL.

This clone appeared a few times. An end of the junction differs from the germline gene, which may be a read error. This chain connects TRBV6-6 to TRBJ1-1; TRBD1 aligns across 12 bases. CDR1 and CDR2 (germline): MNHNY, SVGAGI (reference sequence). The CDR3 consists of 13 residues. CDR3 sequence: CASLGTGGTGAFF. CDR3 sequence (DNA): TGTGCCAGCCTCGGGACAGGGGGCACTGGAGCTTTCTTT.

This clone came up a few times. The V and J genes are TRBV7-2 and TRBJ2-3; D is unresolved. V dropped 3 bases and J dropped 1 base, with 11 bases sitting between them. The CDR3 is 15 amino acids. The V gene's germline CDR1 is SGHTA and CDR2 FQGNSA. The CDR3 DNA follows: TGTGCCAGCAGCTTGGGTATTGGAGGCACAGATACGCAGTATTTT. As protein: CASSLGIGGTDTQYF.

This clone has only a few counts. The J gene is TRBJ1-1, the V gene TRBV5-6; weak D call: TRBD1 (5 bases). The V and J ends lost 5 bases and 2 bases respectively, with 16 bases between them. This CDR3 contains 15 residues. Germline CDR1 reads SGHDT; CDR2 reads YYEEEE. This CDR3 is CASRFGPGPNTEAFF. Written as DNA, the CDR3 is TGTGCCAGCAGGTTCGGGCCGGGGCCAAACACTGAAGCTTTCTTT. Variable domain in full (rest from reference TRBV5-6 and TRBJ1-1): DAGVTQSPTHLIKTRGQQVTLRCSPKSGHDTVSWYQQALGQGPQFIFQYYEEEERQRGNFPDRFSGHQFPNYSSELNVNALLLGDSALYLCASRFGPGPNTEAFFGQGTRLTVV.

This chain uses TRBV29-1 with TRBJ2-5; no definite D call. V was cut by 5 bases and J by 2 bases, with 9 bases left in between. Germline lookup yields CDR1 SQVTM and CDR2 ANQGSEA. CDR3 size: 12 residues. CDR3: CSVSGVQETQYF. The CDR3 DNA sequence: TGCAGCGTTTCAGGAGTACAAGAGACCCAGTACTTC.

The V call is TRBV4-1, the J call TRBJ2-3; 12 nucleotides match TRBD2. The CDR3 contains 18 residues. Trimming took 0 bases from V and 4 from J; bases not matched to a gene: 8. Germline CDR1 MGHRA, CDR2 YSYEKL. In nucleotides, the CDR3 is TGCGCCAGCAGCCAAGATGGGGCTAGCGGGGGGGCGGCAGATACGCAGTATTTT. This gives the protein CASSQDGASGGAADTQYF.

V gene TRBV5-6 combines with J gene TRBJ2-4; unclear D gene. Trimming removed 0 bases from V and 6 bases from J, with 10 bases in between. The CDR3 length is 14 residues. Per germline, CDR1 SGHDT and CDR2 YYEEEE. Here the CDR3 DNA reads TGTGCCAGCAGCTTGGCGGTCGTCTTAAACATTCAGTACTTC. It translates to CASSLAVVLNIQYF.

This rearrangement joins TRBV19 to TRBJ2-1; TRBD1 agrees at 12 bases. V shed 4 bases and J 5 bases; nucleotides not matched to a gene: 9. The germline gives CDR1 LNHDA, CDR2 SQIVND (reference sequence). This CDR3 spans 17 amino acids. The CDR3 here is CASSTRLGTGGHNEQFF. CDR3 DNA sequence: TGTGCCAGTAGTACCAGACTTGGGACAGGGGGCCACAATGAGCAGTTCTTC.

This clone was found a few times. V usage is TRBV7-9 and J usage is TRBJ2-1; 12 bases fit TRBD2. Germline assignment: CDR1 SEHNR and CDR2 FQNEAQ (reference sequence). Trimming at V came to 3 bases and at J to 7 bases, leaving 4 bases not matched to a gene. The CDR3 extends over 15 amino acids. The CDR3 region has the DNA TGTGCCAGCAGCTTGACTAGCGGGGGCCTAAATGAGCAGTTCTTC. Its translation: CASSLTSGGLNEQFF.

The chain joins TRBV7-2 to TRBJ2-1, with 9 bases lining up with TRBD1. The CDR3 totals 16 residues. The trim removed 5 bases at V and 4 bases at J, leaving 9 bases unmatched. CDR1 and CDR2 from the germline V gene are SGHTA and FQGNSA. The CDR3 DNA follows: TGTGCCAGCAGCCTCCCCCGGGACAGGGCATACAATGAGCAGTTCTTC. This codes for CASSLPRDRAYNEQFF.

This clone has more than one count but fewer than ten. This sequence joins TRBV5-1 and TRBJ2-4, with 9 bases that match TRBD1. CDR3 size: 14 residues. The V segment lost 4 bases and the J segment 8 bases; nucleotides outside the gene matches: 7. Germline-derived CDR1 and CDR2 are SGHRS and YFSETQ. In DNA form, the CDR3 reads TGCGCCAGCAGCCTGGGACAGGGAGAGGACATTCAGTACTTC. It yields the protein CASSLGQGEDIQYF. Together with reference TRBV5-1 and TRBJ2-4, the CDR3 gives the full variable domain: KAGVTQTPRYLIKTRGQQVTLSCSPISGHRSVSWYQQTPGQGLQFLFEYFSETQRNKGNFPGRFSGRQFSNSRSEMNVSTLELGDSALYLCASSLGQGEDIQYFGAGTRLSVL.

V usage is TRBV10-3 and J usage is TRBJ1-3; D is uncertain. Per germline, CDR1 ENHRY and CDR2 SYGVKD. The CDR3 contains 13 residues. V was pared by 5 bases and J by 0 bases, with 5 bases between. Written as DNA, the CDR3 is TGTGCCATCAGTAGACTCTCTGGAAACACCATATATTTT. Protein sequence: CAISRLSGNTIYF.

This clone appeared a few times. The V call is TRBV5-6, the J call TRBJ1-4; no clear D. V was trimmed by 3 bases and J by 2 bases, leaving 8 bases between them. CDR1 SGHDT and CDR2 YYEEEE come from the germline V gene. The length of the CDR3 is 14 residues. This chain's CDR3 is CASSWTVTNEKLFF. DNA of the CDR3: TGTGCCAGCAGCTGGACGGTGACTAATGAAAAACTGTTTTTT.